What follows are 22 T cell receptor beta chains derived from one specimen sequenced in a study of response to subunit inactivated influenza vaccine. TCRdb ran MiXCR on the RT-PCR reads and lists one entry per CDR3 protein. The sample contains approximately 730,000 distinct CDR3 sequences, approximately 13% of which appear only once. The sample in question was PBMCs from blood, obtained 14 to 15 days before vaccination. The source of these receptors is a man aged 50-60 years who received an inactivated influenza vaccine.

The J gene is TRBJ2-1, the V gene TRBV18; no reliable D call. The germline CDR1 and CDR2 sequences are KGHSH and LQKENI. The CDR3 runs 18 residues. Trimming removed 3 bases from V and 0 bases from J, with 18 bases in between. CDR3 amino acids: CASSPTTAVLRSYNEQFF. The CDR3, as DNA: TGTGCCAGCTCACCTACCACTGCCGTATTGCGCTCCTACAATGAGCAGTTCTTC.

A few counts support this clonotype. This chain's CDR3 is CSATGTGFSPLHF. DNA of the CDR3: TGCAGTGCTACCGGGACCGGCTTTTCACCCCTCCACTTT. The rearrangement uses TRBV20-1 and TRBJ1-6; perhaps TRBD1 as D (5 bases). Germline lookup yields CDR1 DFQATT and CDR2 SNEGSKA (reference sequence). Trimming took 4 bases from V and 9 from J, leaving 13 bases between them. The CDR3 has 13 amino acids.

The V and J genes are TRBV4-2 and TRBJ2-1; 8 bases map to TRBD2. V lost 4 bases, J lost 5 bases, and 10 bases stayed unmatched. The CDR3 has 16 residues. Germline V gene lookup returns CDR1 LGHNA and CDR2 YNFKEQ. DNA of the CDR3: TGTGCCAGCAGCCGACAGAACGGGGGGGCCCACAATGAGCAGTTCTTC. This codes for CASSRQNGGAHNEQFF.

This clonotype was picked up a small number of times. J is TRBJ2-1 and V is TRBV5-1, with D perhaps matching TRBD2 (6 bases). The V gene's germline CDR1 is SGHRS and CDR2 YFSETQ. This CDR3 spans 16 amino acids. The germline V and J ends were trimmed by 4 bases and 2 bases, with 16 bases remaining between them. Here the CDR3 DNA reads TGCGCCAGCAGCCTTGGCACTAGCCAAACCTACAATGAGCAGTTCTTC. The encoded protein is CASSLGTSQTYNEQFF.

Ten or more counts support this clonotype. The chain uses TRBV6-1 and TRBJ2-3, with 10 bases fitting TRBD1. Germline V gene data show CDR1 as MNHNS and CDR2 as SASEGT. V trimming: 3 bases; J trimming: 8 bases; junction bases outside the gene matches: 8. The CDR3 has 15 residues. CDR3 coding DNA: TGTGCCAGCAGTGATCGGGACAGGGGATCAGTTACGCAGTATTTT. Translating it yields CASSDRDRGSVTQYF.

The chain is built from TRBV27 and TRBJ2-4, with D hard to call. Trimming pared 6 bases from V and 0 bases from J, leaving 9 bases between. CDR1 and CDR2 (germline): MNHEY, SMNVEV (reference sequence). CDR3 length: 14 residues. The CDR3 region is CASSHTRAKNIQYF. The CDR3 nucleotides are TGTGCCAGCAGCCATACAAGAGCCAAAAACATTCAGTACTTC.

This clonotype was seen ten or more times. The chain couples TRBV5-1 to TRBJ2-1, with D possibly matching TRBD2 (7 bases). From germline, CDR1 is SGHRS and CDR2 YFSETQ. There are 16 residues in the CDR3. The V end lost 0 bases, the J end lost 4 bases, and 14 bases lay between the germline ends. The DNA of the CDR3 is TGCGCCAGCAGCTTGGGTTGGACAGCGGGGTACAATGAGCAGTTCTTC. It specifies CASSLGWTAGYNEQFF.

This clonotype was counted at least ten times. The gene calls are TRBV27 and TRBJ2-2, with D possibly being TRBD2 (6 bases). Trimming pared 3 bases from V and 5 bases from J, leaving 13 bases between. Germline V gene data show CDR1 as MNHEY and CDR2 as SMNVEV (reference sequence). The CDR3 runs to 15 residues. The CDR3 is CASSLNGRGTGELFF. The CDR3 DNA sequence: TGTGCCAGCAGTTTGAACGGGAGAGGAACCGGGGAGCTGTTTTTT.

This clonotype came up a few times. The CDR3 loop reads CASKTSGQEKNIQYF. In DNA, the CDR3 is TGTGCCAGCAAAACCTCGGGACAGGAAAAGAACATTCAGTACTTC. The chain has TRBV28 and TRBJ2-4; 8 bases match TRBD1. Germline V gene lookup returns CDR1 MDHEN and CDR2 SYDVKM. The CDR3 loop spans 15 amino acids. The V segment lost 7 bases and the J segment 7 bases; nucleotides outside the gene matches: 12. Full variable domain (outside the CDR3, taken from reference TRBV28 and TRBJ2-4): DVKVTQSSRYLVKRTGEKVFLECVQDMDHENMFWYRQDPGLGLRLIYFSYDVKMKEKGDIPEGYSVSREKKERFSLILESASTNQTSMYLCASKTSGQEKNIQYFGAGTRLSVL.

This clonotype was seen a few times. J is TRBJ1-1 and V is TRBV7-9; 7 positions match TRBD1. The junction had 7 bases not matched to a gene; V was cut back by 5 bases and J by 1 base. Germline V gives CDR1 SEHNR, CDR2 FQNEAQ (reference sequence). CDR3 length: 15 residues. The CDR3 coding sequence is TGTGCCAGCAGCCCACCAAACAGGGGGAACACTGAAGCTTTCTTT. This translates into CASSPPNRGNTEAFF.

This clonotype was recorded a few times. The chain combines TRBV4-3 with TRBJ2-5; weak D call: TRBD1 (5 bases). CDR3 length equals 15 residues. V lost 1 base and J 1 base, leaving 10 bases between the germline ends. Germline assignment: CDR1 LGHNA and CDR2 YSLEER. CDR3 nucleotide sequence: TGCGCCAGCAGCCAAGGAACAGGTCCCCAAGAGACCCAGTACTTC. The encoded protein is CASSQGTGPQETQYF.

This chain connects TRBV29-1 to TRBJ2-3; D may be TRBD2 (5 bases). Germline V CDR1 and CDR2: SQVTM, ANQGSEA. The CDR3 is 17 residues long. Trimming removed 5 bases from V and 1 base from J, with 22 bases in between. In DNA, the CDR3 is TGCAGCGTTCAAAACCCTTCGACTAAGCTAGGCACAGATACGCAGTATTTT. Protein sequence: CSVQNPSTKLGTDTQYF.

The rearrangement joins TRBV7-6 to TRBJ2-3, with 9 bases fitting TRBD1. From germline, CDR1 is SGHVS and CDR2 FNYEAQ. The CDR3 sequence is 17 residues long. V shed 6 bases and J 4 bases; nucleotides not matched to a gene: 14. This CDR3 reads CASSLTRPGQGSDTQYF. The CDR3 nucleotides are TGTGCCAGCAGTTTAACCCGACCGGGACAGGGTTCAGATACGCAGTATTTT. The variable domain in full, completed from reference TRBV7-6 and TRBJ2-3, reads GAGVSQSPRYKVTKRGQDVALRCDPISGHVSLYWYRQALGQGPEFLTYFNYEAQQDKSGLPNDRFSAERPEGSISTLTIQRTEQRDSAMYRCASSLTRPGQGSDTQYFGPGTRLTVL.

The chain recombines TRBV5-1 with TRBJ2-7, with D unresolved. The CDR3 extends over 15 amino acids. V was pared by 0 bases and J by 2 bases, with 12 bases between. CDR1 SGHRS and CDR2 YFSETQ come from the germline V gene. In DNA, the CDR3 is TGCGCCAGCAGCTTGGTCGTGGACGGTCCCTACGAGCAGTACTTC. Protein sequence: CASSLVVDGPYEQYF.

This rearrangement joins TRBV29-1 to TRBJ2-1; tentatively, D is TRBD2 (6 bases). Germline CDR1 SQVTM, CDR2 ANQGSEA. The CDR3 loop spans 15 amino acids. The germline V and J ends were trimmed by 3 bases and 0 bases, with 12 bases remaining between them. CDR3 loop: CSVDEGGDSYNEQFF. Here the CDR3 DNA reads TGCAGCGTTGATGAGGGAGGCGACTCCTACAATGAGCAGTTCTTC.

Ten or more counts support this clonotype. The chain is built from TRBV7-3 and TRBJ2-1; 9 nucleotides line up with TRBD2. Trimming cost V 7 bases and J 2 bases; bases outside gene matches: 15. This CDR3 contains 18 residues. The germline V gene encodes CDR1 SGHTA and CDR2 FQGTGA. The CDR3 loop is CASILSGSSPKPYNEQFF. The DNA for the CDR3 is TGTGCCAGCATCCTTAGCGGGAGTAGCCCCAAGCCCTACAATGAGCAGTTCTTC.

This clonotype was seen a few times. This chain connects TRBV6-2 or TRBV6-3 to TRBJ2-2, with D unresolved. CDR3 length: 12 amino acids. V was trimmed by 4 bases and J by 9 bases, leaving 9 bases between them. CDR1 is MNHEY, CDR2 SVGEGT, per germline. CDR3 sequence reads: CASSFDHRELFF. DNA for the CDR3: TGTGCCAGCAGTTTCGACCACCGGGAGCTGTTTTTT.

The gene calls are TRBV20-1 and TRBJ2-3, with TRBD2 matching 9 bases. The CDR3 is 16 amino acids. Trimming removed 0 bases from V and 9 bases from J; junction bases left unmatched: 13. Per germline, CDR1 DFQATT and CDR2 SNEGSKA (reference sequence). The CDR3 here is CSARDGSGGHVETQYF. The CDR3 nucleotides are TGCAGTGCTAGAGATGGGAGCGGGGGGCACGTTGAGACGCAGTATTTT.

This clonotype has more than one count but fewer than ten. This chain uses TRBV4-3 with TRBJ2-7; no reliable D call. Trimming shortened V by 1 base and J by 4 bases, and 8 bases separated the two germline ends. The germline CDR1 and CDR2 sequences are LGHNA and YSLEER. The CDR3 runs to 13 residues. The DNA for the CDR3 is TGCGCCAGCAGCCAAGTGTTATTTTACGAGCAGTACTTC. Translation: CASSQVLFYEQYF.

The genes are TRBV29-1 and TRBJ2-7, with TRBD1 matching 9 bases. The CDR3 consists of 14 residues. V lost 1 base and J lost 3; bases outside the gene matches: 4. Germline loops: CDR1 SQVTM, CDR2 ANQGSEA. The CDR3 region is CSVEGEGQGYEQYF. The CDR3 DNA reads TGCAGCGTTGAAGGCGAGGGACAGGGCTACGAGCAGTACTTC.

The gene calls are TRBV7-2 and TRBJ2-4; 16 bases are shared with TRBD2. Trimming took 2 bases from V and 8 from J; bases not matched to a gene: 21. Germline CDR1 is SGHTA and CDR2 is FQGNSA. This CDR3 comprises 22 residues. CDR3 sequence (DNA): TGTGCCAGCAGCTTACTTCCGGGACTAGCGGGGGGGCCTACTCGGGAAAAGCACATTCAGTACTTC. Protein product: CASSLLPGLAGGPTREKHIQYF.

V gene TRBV27 combines with J gene TRBJ2-1, with D perhaps TRBD1 or TRBD2 (6 bases each). Germline assignment: CDR1 MNHEY and CDR2 SMNVEV (reference sequence). Deletions cut 1 base from V and 3 bases from J, with 19 bases between. This CDR3 is 18 amino acids long. CDR3 DNA sequence: TGTGCCAGCAGTTTATTGCGATCGAGGGGGGTCATCTACAATGAGCAGTTCTTC. It codes for CASSLLRSRGVIYNEQFF.